This T cell receptor beta chain was identified during a study of cytomegalovirus exposure and HLA in healthy donors. Assay used: immunoSEQ multiplex PCR; TCRdb lists only in-frame clones, some missing. The table has roughly 240,000 clones, around nine tenths seen once. Trimming cost V 2 bases and J 7 bases, with 14 bases left between them. CDR3 length: 15 amino acids. Germline CDR1 is LGHNT and CDR2 is FRNRAP. The sample comprised PBMCs. The J gene is TRBJ2-2, the V gene TRBV12-5, with D perhaps TRBD1 (6 bases). The origin of this receptor is a man aged 18 to 30 in good health and CMV-seronegative. Here the CDR3 reads CASGLPTGTDGELFF. In nucleotides, the CDR3 is TGTGCTAGTGGTTTGCCTACAGGGACCGACGGGGAGCTGTTTTTT.